This note documents a single T cell receptor beta chain sequence. These data originate in a study of blood T cell repertoires in COVID-19. The assay was immunoSEQ multiplex PCR, and TCRdb's table has in-frame clones only and misses some. Of about 260,000 clones listed, around 88% were seen once; the top ten hold around 2.1%. Trimming shortened V by 1 base and J by 4 bases, and 14 bases separated the two germline ends. Germline V gene lookup returns CDR1 LGHDT and CDR2 YNNKEL (reference sequence). The length of the CDR3 is 16 residues. Sequencing used PBMCs or T cells enriched from blood (not recorded which). The sequence derives from a woman in her 50s who had recovered from COVID-19. The chain combines TRBV3-1 (or the pseudogene TRBV3-2) with TRBJ1-5, with D possibly TRBD1 on 6 matching bases. This CDR3 is CASSQAGGLGNQPQHF. The CDR3 nucleotides are TGTGCCAGCAGCCAAGCGGGGGGCTTGGGTAATCAGCCCCAGCATTTT.